This TCR beta chain originates from a study of blood T cell repertoires in COVID-19. Only in-frame clones appear in the TCRdb table, and some are missing; sequencing was by immunoSEQ multiplex PCR. The sample lists just under 80,000 clones; approximately 82% were seen once. The germline V gene has CDR1 WNHNN and CDR2 SYGVQD (reference sequence). With 0 bases removed from V and 16 bases from J, the gap between germline ends came to 16 bases. The CDR3 runs 13 residues. Sequencing was done on a sample of peripheral blood. V is TRBV10-1 and J is TRBJ2-4; D gene uncertain. The clonotype originates from a woman in her 70s with acute or convalescent COVID-19. CDR3 region: CASSESMTSKLYF. CDR3 bases: TGCGCCAGCAGTGAGTCTATGACTTCTAAACTCTACTTC.